These T cell receptor beta chains were read from a single sample in a study of T-cell memory formation after mild COVID-19. TCRdb re-called the 5' RACE reads with MiXCR, one entry per CDR3 protein. The repertoire has some 450,000 distinct CDR3 sequences, around 20% of them found once; the top ten carry about 8.1%. The sequencing input was PBMCs or a T cell subset sorted from them (not recorded which). Receptors were obtained from an adult woman who had mild COVID-19 (a few samples of this study predate the infection). Cell type and time point are not known. Each CDR3 is given with its conserved first and last residue. The order of the fields is D gene, J gene, clone size, V gene, CDR3 protein, CDR3 DNA. D genes are given only for firm matches. A row's size may be missing; if present it is once, few, many or a size class.

d_call: TRBD2; j_call: TRBJ2-2; clone_size: few; v_call: TRBV11-3; cdr3_aa: CASSFDTSGLGAGELFF; cdr3_nt: TGTGCCAGCAGCTTCGATACTAGCGGACTTGGGGCCGGGGAGCTGTTTTTT
d_call: .; j_call: TRBJ2-2; clone_size: few; v_call: TRBV24-1; cdr3_aa: CATSESGTGELFF; cdr3_nt: TGTGCCACCAGTGAATCTGGGACCGGGGAGCTGTTTTTT
d_call: .; j_call: TRBJ2-5; clone_size: few; v_call: TRBV6-2/TRBV6-3; cdr3_aa: CASMVRSRGQETQYF; cdr3_nt: TGTGCCAGCATGGTAAGGAGTCGGGGTCAAGAGACCCAGTACTTC
d_call: .; j_call: TRBJ2-3; clone_size: many; v_call: TRBV24-1; cdr3_aa: CATSDNRDQIRF; cdr3_nt: TGTGCCACCAGTGACAACCGGGACCAGATAAGGTTT
d_call: .; j_call: TRBJ2-3; clone_size: few; v_call: TRBV29-1; cdr3_aa: CSVPLARQARTDTQYF; cdr3_nt: TGCAGCGTTCCCTTAGCTCGACAGGCCCGCACAGATACGCAGTATTTT
d_call: .; j_call: TRBJ1-1; clone_size: many; v_call: TRBV29-1; cdr3_aa: CSAGVEAFF; cdr3_nt: TGCAGCGCTGGGGTTGAAGCTTTCTTT
d_call: .; j_call: TRBJ2-2; clone_size: few; v_call: TRBV5-1; cdr3_aa: CASSVGITGELFF; cdr3_nt: TGCGCCAGCAGCGTCGGGATCACCGGGGAGCTGTTTTTT
d_call: TRBD1; j_call: TRBJ2-3; clone_size: .; v_call: TRBV6-5; cdr3_aa: CASRNRGETQYF; cdr3_nt: TGTGCCAGCAGAAACAGGGGAGAGACGCAGTATTTT
d_call: .; j_call: TRBJ1-3; clone_size: .; v_call: TRBV12-3/TRBV12-4; cdr3_aa: CASSSGVGGNTIYF; cdr3_nt: TGTGCCAGCAGTTCCGGGGTGGGCGGAAACACCATATATTTT
d_call: TRBD2; j_call: TRBJ2-1; clone_size: .; v_call: TRBV12-3/TRBV12-4; cdr3_aa: CASSTTSGYYNEQFF; cdr3_nt: TGTGCCAGCAGCACTACTAGCGGGTATTACAATGAGCAGTTCTTC
d_call: TRBD1; j_call: TRBJ2-3; clone_size: few; v_call: TRBV20-1; cdr3_aa: CSARPGTGRSDTQYF; cdr3_nt: TGCAGTGCTAGGCCCGGGACAGGAAGGTCAGATACGCAGTATTTT
d_call: TRBD1; j_call: TRBJ1-6; clone_size: few; v_call: TRBV29-1; cdr3_aa: CSAKGTGSNSPLHF; cdr3_nt: TGCAGCGCCAAGGGGACAGGGAGTAATTCACCCCTCCACTTT
d_call: TRBD2; j_call: TRBJ2-3; clone_size: .; v_call: TRBV28; cdr3_aa: CASSLWREDVDTQYF; cdr3_nt: TGTGCCAGCAGTTTGTGGCGGGAGGATGTGGATACGCAGTATTTT
d_call: .; j_call: TRBJ2-1; clone_size: .; v_call: TRBV7-9; cdr3_aa: CASSLVGWDSSGEQFF; cdr3_nt: TGTGCCAGCAGCTTAGTAGGCTGGGACTCCTCGGGTGAGCAGTTCTTC
d_call: .; j_call: TRBJ2-3; clone_size: few; v_call: TRBV15; cdr3_aa: CATREDSSDTQYF; cdr3_nt: TGTGCCACCAGGGAGGACAGTTCAGATACGCAGTATTTT
d_call: TRBD2; j_call: TRBJ2-5; clone_size: few; v_call: TRBV5-1; cdr3_aa: CASSLASGGTRETQYF; cdr3_nt: TGCGCCAGCAGCTTGGCTAGCGGGGGGACGAGGGAGACCCAGTACTTC
d_call: .; j_call: TRBJ2-1; clone_size: few; v_call: TRBV3-1; cdr3_aa: CASSHGANNEQFF; cdr3_nt: TGTGCCAGCAGCCACGGGGCAAACAATGAGCAGTTCTTC
d_call: TRBD2; j_call: TRBJ2-3; clone_size: .; v_call: TRBV7-3; cdr3_aa: CASSLGLAGDSDTQYF; cdr3_nt: TGTGCCAGCAGCCTCGGACTAGCCGGAGATTCAGATACGCAGTATTTT
d_call: .; j_call: TRBJ1-2; clone_size: few; v_call: TRBV27; cdr3_aa: CASSKEEGEYYGYTF; cdr3_nt: TGTGCCAGCAGCAAGGAGGAAGGGGAGTACTATGGCTACACCTTC
d_call: .; j_call: TRBJ2-4; clone_size: many; v_call: TRBV27; cdr3_aa: CASSLGWATYKNIQYF; cdr3_nt: TGTGCCAGCAGCCTGGGGTGGGCCACCTACAAAAACATTCAGTACTTC